This T cell receptor (beta chain) was identified during a study of T-cell memory formation after mild COVID-19. The CDR3 length is 14 residues. V gave up 10 bases and J gave up 7 bases, with 17 bases separating them. Germline V gene lookup returns CDR1 SNHLY and CDR2 FYNNEI. MiXCR, applied by TCRdb to the 5' RACE reads, yields one record per CDR3 protein. The sample carries some 250,000 distinct CDR3 sequences, over 15% recorded once. The chain combines TRBV2 with TRBJ1-6, with D possibly matching TRBD1 (6 bases). The sequenced sample was PBMCs or a T cell subset sorted from them (not recorded which). This receptor was obtained from a man aged 18 to 29 who had mild COVID-19 (a few samples of this study predate the infection). Cell type and time point are not known. The CDR3 DNA reads TGTGCCACCCTTAGGGGGGACCTGAATTCACCCCTCCACTTT. This encodes CATLRGDLNSPLHF.